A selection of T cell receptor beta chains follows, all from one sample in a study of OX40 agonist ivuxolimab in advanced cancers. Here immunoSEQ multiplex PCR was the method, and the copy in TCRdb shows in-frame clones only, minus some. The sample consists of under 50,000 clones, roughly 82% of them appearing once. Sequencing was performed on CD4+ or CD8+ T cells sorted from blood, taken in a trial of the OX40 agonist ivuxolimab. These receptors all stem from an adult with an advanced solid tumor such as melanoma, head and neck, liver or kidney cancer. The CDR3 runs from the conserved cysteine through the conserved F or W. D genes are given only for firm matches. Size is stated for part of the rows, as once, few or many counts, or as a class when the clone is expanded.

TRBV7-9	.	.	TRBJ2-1	CASSLVGQVLDEQFF	TGTGCCAGCAGCTTAGTAGGGCAGGTACTAGATGAGCAGTTCTTC
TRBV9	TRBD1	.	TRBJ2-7	CASSPRGGQGRRQYF	TGTGCCAGCAGCCCGAGAGGGGGACAGGGCCGTAGGCAGTACTTC
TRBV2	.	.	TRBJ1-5	CASSEEGIQPQHF	TGTGCCAGCAGTGAAGAGGGAATTCAGCCCCAGCATTTT
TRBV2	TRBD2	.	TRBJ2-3	CASRGLASTDTQYF	TGTGCCAGCAGGGGACTAGCGAGCACAGATACGCAGTATTTT
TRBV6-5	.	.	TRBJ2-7	CASSDQGTSYEQYF	TGTGCCAGCAGTGACCAGGGGACTTCCTACGAGCAGTACTTC
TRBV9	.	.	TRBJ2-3	CASSVGSGIADTQYF	TGTGCCAGCAGCGTAGGTAGCGGTATCGCAGATACGCAGTATTTT
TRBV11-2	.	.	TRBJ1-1	CASSRLTGTNTEAFF	TGTGCCAGCAGCCGATTAACAGGGACGAACACTGAAGCTTTCTTT
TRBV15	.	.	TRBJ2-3	CATSVTDTQYF	TGTGCCACCAGCGTAACAGATACGCAGTATTTT
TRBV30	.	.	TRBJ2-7	CAWSKQDSLKYF	TGTGCCTGGAGTAAACAGGACAGTTTAAAGTACTTC
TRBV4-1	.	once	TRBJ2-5	CASSLEGERLQETQYF	TGCGCCAGCAGCCTGGAGGGGGAGAGGCTTCAAGAGACCCAGTACTTC
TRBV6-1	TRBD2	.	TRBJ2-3	CASSDFLAGTTDTQYF	TGTGCCAGCAGTGACTTCCTAGCGGGAACCACAGATACGCAGTATTTT
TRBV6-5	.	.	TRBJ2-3	CASSYSFRVRTDTQYF	TGTGCCAGCAGTTACTCCTTCAGGGTTCGCACAGATACGCAGTATTTT
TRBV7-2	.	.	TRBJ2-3	CASSLAVVADTQYF	TGTGCCAGCAGCTTAGCGGTGGTGGCAGATACGCAGTATTTT
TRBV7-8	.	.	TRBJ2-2	CASSWTGTGELFF	TGTGCCAGCAGCTGGACGGGGACCGGGGAGCTGTTTTTT
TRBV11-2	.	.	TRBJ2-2	CASSPRRDHNTGELFF	TGTGCCAGCAGCCCGAGGAGGGACCATAACACCGGGGAGCTGTTTTTT
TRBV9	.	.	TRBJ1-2	CASSVNRGGYTF	TGTGCCAGCAGCGTAAATCGGGGAGGCTACACCTTC
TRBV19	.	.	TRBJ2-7	CASSPLDISYEQYF	TGTGCCAGTAGTCCCCTAGACATTTCCTACGAGCAGTACTTC
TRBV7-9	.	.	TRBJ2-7	CASSLAGVDYEQYF	TGTGCCAGCAGCTTAGCGGGAGTGGACTACGAGCAGTACTTC
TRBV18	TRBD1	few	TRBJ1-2	CASSLGQDHYGYTF	TGTGCCAGCTCACTTGGACAGGACCACTATGGCTACACCTTC
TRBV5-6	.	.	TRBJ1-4	CASSLGGNNEKLFF	TGTGCCAGCAGCTTGGGCGGAAATAATGAAAAACTGTTTTTT
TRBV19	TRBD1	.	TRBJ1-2	CASSPGQGTFYGYTF	TGTGCCAGTAGTCCCGGACAGGGGACTTTCTATGGCTACACCTTC
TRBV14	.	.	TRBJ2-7	CASSQESRGVDEQYF	TGTGCCAGCAGCCAAGAGTCCAGGGGTGTCGACGAGCAGTACTTC
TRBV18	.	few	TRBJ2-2	CASSPPGELTGELFF	TGTGCCAGCTCACCACCGGGGGAATTAACCGGGGAGCTGTTTTTT
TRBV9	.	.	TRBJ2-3	CASTPYSTDTQYF	TGTGCCAGCACCCCTTATAGCACAGATACGCAGTATTTT
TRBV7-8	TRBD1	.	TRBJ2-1	CASSFQQGTEQFF	TGTGCCAGCAGCTTTCAACAGGGGACTGAGCAGTTCTTC
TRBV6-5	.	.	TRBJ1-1	CASSYSSPQNTEAFF	TGTGCCAGCAGTTACTCGAGTCCGCAGAACACTGAAGCTTTCTTT
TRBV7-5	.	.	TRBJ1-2	CVRSSGGQGANYGYTF	TGTGTCAGAAGCTCCGGGGGACAGGGGGCAAACTATGGCTACACCTTC
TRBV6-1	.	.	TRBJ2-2	CASSATRLGTGELFF	TGTGCCAGCAGTGCCACTAGATTAGGCACCGGGGAGCTGTTTTTT
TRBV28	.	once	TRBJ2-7	CASSPDIYEQYF	TGTGCCAGCAGCCCAGACATCTACGAGCAGTACTTC
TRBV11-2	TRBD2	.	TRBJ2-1	CASSLALAGVGYNEQFF	TGTGCCAGCAGCTTAGCCCTAGCGGGAGTGGGGTACAATGAGCAGTTCTTC
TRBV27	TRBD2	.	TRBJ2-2	CASSLFAGGAGELFF	TGTGCCAGCAGTTTATTTGCGGGAGGGGCCGGGGAGCTGTTTTTT
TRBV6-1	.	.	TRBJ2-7	CASSLRGDNIYEQYF	TGTGCCAGCAGTCTCCGGGGGGACAACATCTACGAGCAGTACTTC
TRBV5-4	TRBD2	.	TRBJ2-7	CASRLSGRYDEQYF	TGTGCCAGCAGATTAAGCGGGAGGTACGACGAGCAGTACTTC